The rows below give T cell receptor beta chains drawn from one sample of a study of identical twins. TCRdb reprocessed the 5' RACE reads with MiXCR, giving one entry per CDR3 protein. Of approximately 890,000 distinct CDR3 sequences in the sample, roughly an eighth were seen once. These sequences were also reported in another study, on yellow fever vaccine responses in identical twins.

The sample comprised PBMCs. These receptors all come from a woman aged 18-29 years in good health. CDR3s include the opening cysteine and the closing phenylalanine or tryptophan. The order of the fields is V gene, J gene, clone size, D gene, CDR3 DNA, CDR3 protein. A D gene is named only where the DNA matches it firmly. The size field is filled for only some rows; it gives once, few, many or a size class.

TRBV20-1	TRBJ1-1	many	TRBD1	TGCAGTGCTCCGCGAAGGGGACAGGACGTTTACGCTGAAGCTTTCTTT	CSAPRRGQDVYAEAFF
TRBV15	TRBJ2-2	many	NA	TGTGCCACCACCAGGGAAGCGAACACCGGGGAGCTGTTTTTT	CATTREANTGELFF
TRBV9	TRBJ2-1	few	NA	TGTGCCAGCAGCGTCCGGGGGACGTCTGGTGAGCAGTTCTTC	CASSVRGTSGEQFF
TRBV5-1	TRBJ2-5	few	NA	TGCGCCAGCAGAACGATTCAGGTAGCGGACCTACAAGAGACCCAGTACTTC	CASRTIQVADLQETQYF
TRBV20-1	TRBJ2-3	few	NA	TGCAGTGCTAGAACCCCGGGGACCGGAGGCACAGATACGCAGTATTTT	CSARTPGTGGTDTQYF
TRBV12-3/TRBV12-4	TRBJ1-2	few	NA	TGTGCCAGCAGTTGGGGGATTTCTCCCTATGGCTACACCTTC	CASSWGISPYGYTF
TRBV29-1	TRBJ2-3	few	TRBD2	TGCAGCGGCCAGCGGGGGGGGGCTACTAGCACAGATACGCAGTATTTT	CSGQRGGATSTDTQYF
TRBV19	TRBJ2-1	NA	NA	TGTGCCAGTAGTCCAGCACTCCTCGGGGCTTACAATGAGCAGTTCTTC	CASSPALLGAYNEQFF
TRBV27	TRBJ1-4	few	NA	TGTGCCAGCAGCCCGTCGCCGGGCCTTAATGAAAAACTGTTTTTT	CASSPSPGLNEKLFF
TRBV12-5	TRBJ1-5	many	NA	TGTGCTAGTGGTTTGGGACAACAGGCCTTCAATCAGCCCCAGCATTTT	CASGLGQQAFNQPQHF
TRBV20-1	TRBJ1-1	many	TRBD1	TGCAGTGGAAGGACAGGAAAGAACACTGAAGCTTTCTTT	CSGRTGKNTEAFF
TRBV6-5	TRBJ1-6	many	TRBD1	TGTGCCAGCAGTTACGGGGACAGGAATAATTCACCCCTCCACTTT	CASSYGDRNNSPLHF
TRBV7-9	TRBJ2-3	few	NA	TGTGCCAGCAGCGCCAGGGGGGCATCAGATACGCAGTATTTT	CASSARGASDTQYF
TRBV2	TRBJ1-1	few	NA	TGTGCCAGCAGTGAGTGGGCAAAGAGGGGCGAAGCTTTCTTT	CASSEWAKRGEAFF
TRBV20-1	TRBJ2-1	few	NA	TGCAGTGCAAGCGGAGGCAACACTGAGCAGTTCTTC	CSASGGNTEQFF
TRBV13	TRBJ2-3	few	NA	TGTGCCAGCAGCCCCGGACAGAAGGATACGCAGTATTTT	CASSPGQKDTQYF
TRBV5-1	TRBJ2-3	many	NA	TGCGCCAGCAGCTTGAGGCAGCTTAGCACAGATACGCAGTATTTT	CASSLRQLSTDTQYF
TRBV12-3/TRBV12-4	TRBJ2-7	NA	NA	TGTGCCAGCACTAAGGGGAGGAAAGGGGTTTACGAGCAGTACTTC	CASTKGRKGVYEQYF
TRBV12-3/TRBV12-4	TRBJ2-3	few	TRBD2	TGTGCCAGCAGTTTCCTCACTAGCGGGAGGTCGGGTGATACGCAGTATTTT	CASSFLTSGRSGDTQYF
TRBV12-3/TRBV12-4	TRBJ2-1	many	TRBD2	TGTGCCAGCGCCGGGACTAGCGGGAGTAATGAGCAGTTCTTC	CASAGTSGSNEQFF
TRBV5-1	TRBJ2-1	many	TRBD2	TGCGCCAGCAGGGTAACTAGCGGGGATGAGCAGTTCTTC	CASRVTSGDEQFF
TRBV11-2	TRBJ2-7	few	TRBD2	TGTGCCAGCAGCTCCCCAGAGGGGAGGGCCCTCTCCTACGAGCAGTACTTC	CASSSPEGRALSYEQYF
TRBV12-3/TRBV12-4	TRBJ2-5	NA	NA	TGTGCCAGCAGTCCACACAGGGTTTGGGGGCACCAAGAGACCCAGTACTTC	CASSPHRVWGHQETQYF
TRBV19	TRBJ2-2	NA	TRBD2	TGTGCCAGTAGTAAGGGACTAGCGGGAGTTGGCGGGGAGCTGTTTTTT	CASSKGLAGVGGELFF
TRBV28	TRBJ1-5	NA	TRBD1	TGTGCCAGCAGTCTCCATTCCGGACAGGGCCTGAGCAATCAGCCCCAGCATTTT	CASSLHSGQGLSNQPQHF
TRBV6-5	TRBJ2-3	NA	TRBD2	TGTGCCAGCAGTTACTCACTAGCGGGGGGGCCTGGGGATACGCAGTATTTT	CASSYSLAGGPGDTQYF
TRBV7-9	TRBJ2-1	many	NA	TGTGCCAGCAGCCGCGGGGTTTACAATGAGCAGTTCTTC	CASSRGVYNEQFF
TRBV9	TRBJ2-1	few	NA	TGTGCCAGCAGCGGCCGGAAACCCTACAATGAGCAGTTCTTC	CASSGRKPYNEQFF
TRBV3-1	TRBJ2-3	NA	TRBD1	TGTGCCAGCAGCCAAGATGGGACAGCCACAGATACGCAGTATTTT	CASSQDGTATDTQYF
TRBV27	TRBJ2-7	few	TRBD1	TGTGCCAGCAGTTTATCGACAGGGCTCATATACGAGCAGTACTTC	CASSLSTGLIYEQYF
TRBV5-1	TRBJ2-2	few	TRBD1	TGCGCCAGCAGCAAACGAGAGGGGGCATGGACCGGGGAGCTGTTTTTT	CASSKREGAWTGELFF
TRBV6-1	TRBJ2-1	few	NA	TGTGCCAGCAGTCCAGGGAGGCTTCTGTACAATGAGCAGTTCTTC	CASSPGRLLYNEQFF
TRBV16	TRBJ2-7	few	NA	TGTGCCAGCAGCTTACGACCGGGACCCGAGCAGTACTTC	CASSLRPGPEQYF
TRBV5-6	TRBJ1-6	few	NA	TGTGCCAGCAGCTTAGTCACAAATAATTCACCCCTCCACTTT	CASSLVTNNSPLHF
TRBV7-7	TRBJ2-5	few	TRBD1	TGTGCCAGCAGCTTGGGCGGGACAGGGTGGTTCGAGACCCAGTACTTC	CASSLGGTGWFETQYF
TRBV29-1	TRBJ2-3	many	TRBD2	TGCAGCGTCTACGGGGGGATAGATACGCAGTATTTT	CSVYGGIDTQYF
TRBV7-2	TRBJ2-3	NA	NA	TGTGCCAGCTCCCTCTACTCAGATACGCAGTATTTT	CASSLYSDTQYF
TRBV6-4	TRBJ2-4	few	NA	TGTGCCAGCAGTGACTCCCCCTCCATTCAGTACTTC	CASSDSPSIQYF
TRBV7-9	TRBJ2-7	NA	TRBD2	TGTGCCAGCAGCTTAGCGAGCGGGAGAACCGGCGAGCAGTACTTC	CASSLASGRTGEQYF
TRBV2	TRBJ2-5	NA	NA	TGTGCCAGCAGTGAGGCGGAAGAGACCCAGTACTTC	CASSEAEETQYF
TRBV7-9	TRBJ1-1	NA	NA	TGTGCCAGCAGCGCCGCCGGGAGTGAAGCTTTCTTT	CASSAAGSEAFF
TRBV20-1	TRBJ2-2	NA	NA	TGCAGTGCTACCCCTCCCGGGCGGAACACCGGGGAGCTGTTTTTT	CSATPPGRNTGELFF
TRBV7-9	TRBJ2-2	NA	TRBD1	TGTGCCACGGTATCGGACAGGGGAAGTACCGGGGAGCTGTTTTTT	CATVSDRGSTGELFF
TRBV5-5	TRBJ2-1	few	TRBD1	TGTGCCAGCAGCTTGGTCGCAGGGGGAATGAAAAATGAGCAGTTCTTC	CASSLVAGGMKNEQFF
TRBV6-1	TRBJ2-3	NA	TRBD2	TGTGCCAGCAGTCATAAAGCACTAGCGGGAGCAGATACGCAGTATTTT	CASSHKALAGADTQYF
TRBV29-1	TRBJ2-6	few	NA	TGCAGCGTTGAAAGTGGGGACTCTGGGGCCAACGTCCTGACTTTC	CSVESGDSGANVLTF
TRBV28	TRBJ1-1	many	NA	TGTGCCAGCAGAGAGACGGTGAACACTGAAGCTTTCTTT	CASRETVNTEAFF
TRBV7-2	TRBJ1-1	many	NA	TGTGCCAGCAGCCAAAGACAGCAGAACACTGAAGCTTTCTTT	CASSQRQQNTEAFF
TRBV5-1	TRBJ2-3	few	TRBD2	TGCGCCAGCAGCTTGGATGGCGGGAGGAAGCAGTATTTT	CASSLDGGRKQYF
TRBV5-1	TRBJ2-5	few	NA	TGCGCCAGCAGCTTGGCCCCACAGGCAGAGACCCAGTACTTC	CASSLAPQAETQYF
TRBV2	TRBJ2-2	few	NA	TGTGCCAGCAGTGAAAGGGGCCGACGTTACACCGGGGAGCTGTTTTTT	CASSERGRRYTGELFF
TRBV3-1	TRBJ2-7	few	TRBD2	TGTGCCAGCAGCCAAGGTGACAAGCGGGAGGTGGTGCAGTACTTC	CASSQGDKREVVQYF
TRBV20-1	TRBJ1-3	few	TRBD1	TGCAGTGCTATAGACAGGGGAAGGACTGGAAACACCATATATTTT	CSAIDRGRTGNTIYF
TRBV5-1	TRBJ2-7	NA	TRBD1	TGCGCCAGCAGCTTCGACAGGGGGCCCCTCGGAGAGCAGTACTTC	CASSFDRGPLGEQYF